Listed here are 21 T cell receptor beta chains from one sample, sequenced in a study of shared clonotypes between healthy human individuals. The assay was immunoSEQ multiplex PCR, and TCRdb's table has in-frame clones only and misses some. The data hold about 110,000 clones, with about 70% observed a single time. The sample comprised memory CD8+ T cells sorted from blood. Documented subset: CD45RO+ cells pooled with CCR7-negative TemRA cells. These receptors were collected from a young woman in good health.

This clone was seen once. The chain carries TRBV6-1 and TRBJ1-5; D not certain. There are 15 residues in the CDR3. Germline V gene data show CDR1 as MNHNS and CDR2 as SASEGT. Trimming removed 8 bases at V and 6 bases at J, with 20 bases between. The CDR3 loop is CASAGLFEGLQPQHF. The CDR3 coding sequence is TGTGCCAGCGCTGGACTCTTCGAGGGCCTTCAGCCCCAGCATTTT.

Here the CDR3 DNA reads TGCGCCAGCAGCCGCGGTTTACAGAAGAACACTGAAGCTTTCTTT. It codes for CASSRGLQKNTEAFF. The rearrangement joins TRBV4-1 to TRBJ1-1, with no clear D. This CDR3 comprises 15 residues. Germline-derived CDR1 and CDR2 are MGHRA and YSYEKL. V was clipped by 4 bases and J by 1 base, with 13 bases between them.

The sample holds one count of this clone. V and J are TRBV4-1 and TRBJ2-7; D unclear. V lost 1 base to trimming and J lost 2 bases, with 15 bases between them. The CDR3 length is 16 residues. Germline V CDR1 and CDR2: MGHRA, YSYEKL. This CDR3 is CASSQVVVSPPYEQYF. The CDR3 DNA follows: TGCGCCAGCAGCCAAGTGGTTGTCTCACCCCCCTACGAGCAGTACTTC.

The CDR3 bases are TGTGCCACCAGCAGAGCGGGAGTATTCTACAATGAGCAGTTCTTC. Translated, it gives CATSRAGVFYNEQFF. The genes are TRBV15 and TRBJ2-1; D possibly corresponds to TRBD2 (6 bases). V lost 1 base to trimming and J lost 3 bases, with 10 bases between them. The germline V gene encodes CDR1 LNHNV and CDR2 YYDKDF (reference sequence). The CDR3 has 15 amino acids.

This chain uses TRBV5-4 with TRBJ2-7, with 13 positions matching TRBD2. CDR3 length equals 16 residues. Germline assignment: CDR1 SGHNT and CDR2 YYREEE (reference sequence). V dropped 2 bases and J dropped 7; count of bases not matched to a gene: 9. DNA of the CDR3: TGTGCCAGCAGCTTAGGACTAGCGGGAGTAGGAGGGGAGCAGTACTTC. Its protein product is CASSLGLAGVGGEQYF.

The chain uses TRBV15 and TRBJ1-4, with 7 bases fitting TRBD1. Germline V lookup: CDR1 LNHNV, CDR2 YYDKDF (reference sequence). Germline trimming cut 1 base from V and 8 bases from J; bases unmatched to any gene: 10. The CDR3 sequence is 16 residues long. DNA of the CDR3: TGTGCCACCAGCAGAGTTGGATCAGGGGGTGGCGAAAAACTGTTTTTT. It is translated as CATSRVGSGGGEKLFF.

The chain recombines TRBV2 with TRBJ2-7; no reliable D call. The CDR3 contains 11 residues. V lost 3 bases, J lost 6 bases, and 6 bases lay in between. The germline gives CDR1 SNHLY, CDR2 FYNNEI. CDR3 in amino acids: CASSDAREQYF. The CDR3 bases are TGTGCCAGCAGTGATGCGCGCGAGCAGTACTTC.

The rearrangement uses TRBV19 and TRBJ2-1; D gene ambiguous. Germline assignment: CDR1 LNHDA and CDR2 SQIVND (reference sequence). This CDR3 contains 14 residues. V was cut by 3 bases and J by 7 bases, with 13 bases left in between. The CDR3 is CASSMVAGLNEQFF. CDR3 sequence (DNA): TGTGCCAGTAGTATGGTGGCAGGCTTGAATGAGCAGTTCTTC. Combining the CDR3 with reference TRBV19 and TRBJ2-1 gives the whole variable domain DGGITQSPKYLFRKEGQNVTLSCEQNLNHDAMYWYRQDPGQGLRLIYYSQIVNDFQKGDIAEGYSVSREKKESFPLTVTSAQKNPTAFYLCASSMVAGLNEQFFGPGTRLTVL.

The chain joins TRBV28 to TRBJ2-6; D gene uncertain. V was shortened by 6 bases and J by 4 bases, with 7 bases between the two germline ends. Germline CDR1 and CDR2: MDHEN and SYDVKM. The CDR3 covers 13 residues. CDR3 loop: CASSRFGANVLTF. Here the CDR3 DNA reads TGTGCCAGCAGCAGATTCGGGGCCAACGTCCTGACTTTC.

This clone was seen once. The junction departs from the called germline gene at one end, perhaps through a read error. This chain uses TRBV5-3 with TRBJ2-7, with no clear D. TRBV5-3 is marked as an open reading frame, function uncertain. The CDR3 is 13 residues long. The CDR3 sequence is CASSLIGAYEQYF. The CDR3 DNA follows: TGTGCCAGCAGCTTAATCGGAGCCTACGAGCAGTACTTC.

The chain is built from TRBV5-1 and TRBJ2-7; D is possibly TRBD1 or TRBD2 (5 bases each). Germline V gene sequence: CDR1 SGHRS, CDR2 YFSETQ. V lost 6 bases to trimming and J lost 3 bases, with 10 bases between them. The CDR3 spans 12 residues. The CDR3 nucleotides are TGCGCCAGCATGGGGGAAGACTACGAGCAGTACTTC. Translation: CASMGEDYEQYF.

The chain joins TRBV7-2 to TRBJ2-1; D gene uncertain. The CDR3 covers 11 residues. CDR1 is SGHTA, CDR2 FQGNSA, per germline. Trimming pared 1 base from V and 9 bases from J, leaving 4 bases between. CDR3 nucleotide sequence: TGTGCCAGCAGCTTAGGACCTGAGCAGTTCTTC. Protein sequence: CASSLGPEQFF.

CDR3 sequence reads: CASSYRLGPQNYGYTF. The CDR3 nucleotides read TGTGCCAGCAGTTACCGGTTGGGTCCCCAAAACTATGGCTACACCTTC. The chain combines TRBV6-6 with TRBJ1-2, with D unresolved. The CDR3 runs 16 residues. The germline V gene has CDR1 MNHNY and CDR2 SVGAGI (reference sequence). V gave up 2 bases and J gave up 2 bases, with 15 bases separating them.

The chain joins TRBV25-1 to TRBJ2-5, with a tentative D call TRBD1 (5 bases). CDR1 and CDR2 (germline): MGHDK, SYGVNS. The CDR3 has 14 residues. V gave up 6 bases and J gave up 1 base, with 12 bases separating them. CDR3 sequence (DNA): TGTGCCAGCAGCGATGGGGCTACCCAAGAGACCCAGTACTTC. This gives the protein CASSDGATQETQYF.

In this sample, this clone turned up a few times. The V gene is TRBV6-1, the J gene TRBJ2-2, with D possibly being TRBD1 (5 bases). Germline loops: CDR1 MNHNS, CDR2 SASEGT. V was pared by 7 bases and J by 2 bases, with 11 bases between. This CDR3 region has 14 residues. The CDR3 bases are TGTGCCAGCACAGGCAGGGCCAACACCGGGGAGCTGTTTTTT. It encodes CASTGRANTGELFF.

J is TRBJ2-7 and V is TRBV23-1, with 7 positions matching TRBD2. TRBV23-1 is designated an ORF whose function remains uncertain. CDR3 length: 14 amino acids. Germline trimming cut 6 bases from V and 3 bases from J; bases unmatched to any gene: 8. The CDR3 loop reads CASSLAVTNYEQYF. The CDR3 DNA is TGCGCCAGCAGCCTAGCGGTGACTAACTACGAGCAGTACTTC.

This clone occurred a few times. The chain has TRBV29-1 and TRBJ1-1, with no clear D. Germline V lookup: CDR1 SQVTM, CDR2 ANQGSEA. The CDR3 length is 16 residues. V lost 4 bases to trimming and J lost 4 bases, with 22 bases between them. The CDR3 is CSVVHPGTRKGTEAFF. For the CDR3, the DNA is TGCAGCGTTGTCCATCCGGGCACGCGTAAGGGCACTGAAGCTTTCTTT.

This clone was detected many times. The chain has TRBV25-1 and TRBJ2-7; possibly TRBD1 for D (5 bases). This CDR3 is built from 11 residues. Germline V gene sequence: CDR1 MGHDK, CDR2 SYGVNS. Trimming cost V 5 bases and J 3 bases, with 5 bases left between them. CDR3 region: CASSQGYEQYF. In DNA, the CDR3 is TGTGCCAGCAGTCAGGGCTACGAGCAGTACTTC.

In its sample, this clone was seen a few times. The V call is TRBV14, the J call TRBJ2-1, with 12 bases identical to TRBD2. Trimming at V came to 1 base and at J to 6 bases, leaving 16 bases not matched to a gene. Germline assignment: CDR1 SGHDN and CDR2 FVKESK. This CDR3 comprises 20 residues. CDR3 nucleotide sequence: TGTGCCAGCAGCCAAGGTAGGCTAGCGGGAGGGCCCCTGACCGTCAATGAGCAGTTCTTC. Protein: CASSQGRLAGGPLTVNEQFF.

CDR3 bases: TGTGCCAGCAGTCCGGGGCGGGGGACCCTTTACAATGAGCAGTTCTTC. Encoded protein: CASSPGRGTLYNEQFF. V gene TRBV28 combines with J gene TRBJ2-1; 7 positions match TRBD2. Looked up from germline, CDR1 is MDHEN and CDR2 is SYDVKM. The trim removed 5 bases at V and 4 bases at J, leaving 11 bases unmatched. The CDR3 contains 16 residues.

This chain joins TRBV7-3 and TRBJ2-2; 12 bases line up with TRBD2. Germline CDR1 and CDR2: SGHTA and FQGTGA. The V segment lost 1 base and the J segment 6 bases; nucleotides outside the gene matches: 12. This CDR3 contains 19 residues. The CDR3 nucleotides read TGTGCCAGCAGCTTAATGGGTTCTAGCGGGAGGGCCATTCCCGGGGAGCTGTTTTTT. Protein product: CASSLMGSSGRAIPGELFF.